The next 11 T cell receptor beta chains were all read from a single sample in a study of tissue T cells after allogeneic stem cell transplantation. Time point denoted: mouse harvest day 7 after allogeneic transplant. The graft held 10^6 splenic CD5+ T cells and 10^7 T-cell-depleted bone marrow cells. Method: immunoSEQ multiplex PCR; TCRdb's copy keeps in-frame clones and lacks some. This sample yields more than 7,000 clones, of which 45% to 60% are seen a single time; under 9% belongs to the top ten. Sequenced input: gut tissue. These receptors were taken from a female BALB/c mouse given C57BL/6 T cells with graft-versus-host disease after an allogeneic hematopoietic cell transplant.

Points on this clone: The gene names here belong to mouse. The read is 1 residue too short to cover the CDR3 end, so that end is filled in from the germline J gene. The chain is built from TRBV13-2 and TRBJ2-7; D uncertain. This CDR3 is built from 11 residues. Per the germline V gene, CDR1 is NNHNN and CDR2 is SYGAGS (reference sequence). Trimming took 0 bases from V and 7 from J, leaving 5 bases between them. The CDR3 sequence: CASGDVGEQYF. CDR3 DNA, as far as it was read: TGTGCCAGCGGTGATGTCGGGGAACAGTAC.

Only a few counts were recorded for this clone. Gene and germline names: mouse. The read is 1 residue too short to cover the CDR3 end, so that end is filled in from the germline J gene. This sequence joins TRBV13-1 and TRBJ2-1; 11 bases map to TRBD2. This CDR3 has 16 residues. Germline V gene lookup returns CDR1 NSHNY and CDR2 SYGAGN. V shed 3 bases and J 3 bases; nucleotides not matched to a gene: 5. The part of the CDR3 DNA that was read is TGTGCCAGCAGTGGCCGGGACTGGGGGTTCTATGCTGAGCAGTTC. It is translated as CASSGRDWGFYAEQF. Given in full, the CDR3 is CASSGRDWGFYAEQFF.

On this clone: Any gene name here is a mouse gene name. The read terminates 1 residue ahead of where the CDR3 ends, so the germline J gene completes it. The V call is TRBV23, the J call TRBJ1-2; TRBD1 is taken as the D call from the table, unchecked against the DNA. The CDR3 has 13 amino acids. Germline V gene lookup returns CDR1 KGHTA and CDR2 FQNQQP. The CDR3 is CSSSHQGNSDYTF. CDR3 bases read: TGCTCCAGCAGTCATCAGGGGAACTCCGACTACACC.

This clone has more than one count but fewer than ten. Genes here carry mouse names. Read coverage stops 1 residue before the CDR3 terminus; the germline J gene supplies the remainder. This chain links TRBV26 with TRBJ2-4; tentative D call: TRBD1 (5 bases). This CDR3 spans 12 amino acids. V dropped 4 bases and J dropped 4 bases, with 6 bases sitting between them. CDR1 is KGHPV, CDR2 FQNQEV, per germline (reference sequence). The CDR3 protein is CASSPTENTLYF. The sequenced part of the CDR3 DNA is TGTGCCAGCAGTCCGACAGAAAACACCTTGTAC.

As for this clone: Gene names follow the mouse nomenclature. The CDR3 end is not reached by the read, which stops 1 residue before it; the germline J gene fills it in. This rearrangement joins TRBV16 to TRBJ1-4; D is possibly TRBD1 (5 bases). Germline CDR1 is SGHSA and CDR2 is FRNQAP. Deletions cut 5 bases from V and 4 bases from J, with 8 bases between. The CDR3 runs 13 residues. CDR3 DNA (partial): TGTGCAAGCAGCAGGGGAGACAACGAAAGATTATTT. It codes for CASSRGDNERLF. The entire CDR3 protein reads CASSRGDNERLFF. The variable domain in full, with the rest retrieved from reference TRBV16 and TRBJ1-4, is NAGVIQTPRHKVTGKGQEATLWCEPISGHSAVFWYRQTIVQGLEFLTYFRNQAPIDDSGMPKERFSAQMPNQSHSTLKIQSTQPQDSAVYLCASSRGDNERLFFGHGTKLSVL.

Comments on this clone: The gene names here belong to mouse. The CDR3 end lies 1 residue beyond the end of the read and is filled in from the germline J gene. The sample holds other DNA sequences that translate to the same CDR3. The chain couples TRBV26 to TRBJ1-4, with D tentatively TRBD1 (6 bases). Germline V CDR1 and CDR2: KGHPV, FQNQEV (reference sequence). The CDR3 runs 15 residues. The V and J ends lost 3 bases and 0 bases respectively, with 8 bases between them. The CDR3: CASSLTGFSNERLFF. Partial CDR3 DNA: TGTGCCAGCAGTCTCACAGGGTTTTCCAACGAAAGATTATTT.

This clone was seen only a few times. Mouse gene names apply. The read comes to an end 1 residue before the CDR3 does, leaving the germline J gene to fill in the end. V usage is TRBV15 and J usage is TRBJ2-2; 7 bases are a match to TRBD1. Germline loops: CDR1 SGHND, CDR2 FRSKSL. The junction had 1 base not matched to a gene; V was cut back by 7 bases and J by 2 bases. CDR3 size: 13 residues. The CDR3 region is CASNRGNTGQLYF. The sequenced CDR3 bases are TGTGCCAGCAACAGGGGTAACACCGGGCAGCTCTAC.

Turning to this clone: Mouse germline and gene names are used. Coverage ceases 1 residue before the CDR3 finishes, and the germline J gene fills in the end. The chain carries TRBV19 and TRBJ2-2, with TRBD2 matching 7 bases. CDR3 length: 14 residues. Germline values: CDR1 FNHDT, CDR2 SITEND (reference sequence). V gave up 2 bases and J gave up 4 bases; unmatched junction bases: 2. The sequenced CDR3 bases are TGTGCCAGCAGTATGGGGGGGGGCACCGGGCAGCTCTAC. It is translated as CASSMGGGTGQLY. The full CDR3 protein is CASSMGGGTGQLYF.

About this clone itself: Gene names follow the mouse nomenclature. The read is 1 residue too short to cover the CDR3 end, so that end is filled in from the germline J gene. The chain combines TRBV26 with TRBJ1-1; no clear D. The length of the CDR3 is 12 residues. The germline V and J ends were trimmed by 2 bases and 5 bases, with 6 bases remaining between them. The V gene's germline CDR1 is KGHPV and CDR2 FQNQEV (reference sequence). CDR3 protein: CASSLGRTEVFF. The part of the CDR3 DNA that was read is TGTGCCAGCAGTCTGGGGAGGACAGAAGTCTTC.

Remarks on this clone: The listed genes are named as in mouse. With the read ending 1 residue before the CDR3 end, the germline J gene is used to fill in that end. The chain couples TRBV16 to TRBJ1-3, with TRBD1 matching 9 bases. After removal of 0 bases from V and 4 bases from J, the junction contained 4 bases not matched to a gene. The CDR3 is 16 amino acids. Looked up from germline, CDR1 is SGHSA and CDR2 is FRNQAP. CDR3 DNA, as far as it was read: TGTGCAAGCAGCTTAGATAACAGGGGGCCGGGAAATACGCTCTAT. Translating gives CASSLDNRGPGNTLY. The CDR3 as a whole reads CASSLDNRGPGNTLYF.

Points on this clone: Any gene name here is a mouse gene name. The sequence runs out 1 residue before the end of the CDR3; the remainder is reconstructed from the germline J gene. The chain recombines TRBV15 with TRBJ1-1; D remains unclear. This CDR3 region has 14 residues. CDR1 and CDR2 (germline): SGHND, FRSKSL. V was cut by 1 base and J by 4 bases, with 10 bases left in between. Incomplete CDR3 DNA: TGTGCCAGCAGTTTAGGGGGAGGAGGCACAGAAGTCTTC. Encoded protein: CASSLGGGGTEVF. The whole CDR3 protein reads CASSLGGGGTEVFF.